Given below is one T cell receptor beta chain in context. The antigen is undetermined. Here the CDR3 omits its conserved ending phenylalanine or tryptophan, so a read error is the likely source. The table came from immunoSEQ multiplex PCR; TCRdb's copy has only in-frame clones and leaves some out. The sample holds 75,000 to 100,000 clones, 92% seen once. Germline trimming cut 4 bases from V and 0 bases from J; bases unmatched to any gene: 12. Looked up from germline, CDR1 is SGHTA and CDR2 is FQGNSA. The CDR3 is 17 amino acids. This sample is part of a study of graft-versus-host responses after intestinal transplantation. Study context: For around 3 years after anti-thymocyte globulin induction, all recipients took tacrolimus and steroids.

Study-level results: Circulating GvH clones peaking coincided with falling HvG clones soon after transplant. The marrow of recipients harbored GvH clones, and ileum or blood showed some of them first.

This clonotype originated in a human donor who received an intestinal transplant. The rearrangement joins TRBV7-2 to TRBJ2-7, with 7 bases matching TRBD1. This specimen consisted of unstimulated CD4+ T cells sorted from spleen or lymph node cells, obtained before intestinal transplant. The CDR3 spells CASSSGTGTASSYEQYL. In DNA form, the CDR3 reads TGTGCCAGCAGCTCTGGGACCGGGACAGCTAGCTCCTACGAGCAGTACCTC.